The 13 T cell receptor beta chains given below trace back to one sample, sequenced in a study of PD-1 blockade in classical Hodgkin lymphoma. Time point given: newly diagnosed, previously untreated cHL patient sample. Method: immunoSEQ multiplex PCR; TCRdb's copy keeps in-frame clones and lacks some. Here the sample spans 15,000 to 20,000 clones, approximately 92% being singletons. Sequencing was done on a sample of peripheral blood mononuclear cells (PBMCs). The receptors stem from a human donor with classical Hodgkin lymphoma.

The V call is TRBV21-1, the J call TRBJ2-1. TRBV21-1 is an annotated pseudogene. The CDR3 is 15 amino acids. CDR3 sequence reads: CASSKTLPSSNEQFF. DNA for the CDR3: TGTGCCAGCAGCAAAACGTTACCCTCGTCCAATGAGCAGTTCTTC.

The chain links TRBV6-5 to TRBJ2-7, with D perhaps TRBD2 (6 bases). V was pared by 2 bases and J by 7 bases, with 18 bases between. The CDR3 consists of 15 residues. Germline V lookup: CDR1 MNHEY, CDR2 SVGAGI. CDR3 in amino acids: CASSYTRASRGEQYF. CDR3 nucleotides: TGTGCCAGCAGTTACACCAGGGCTAGCCGGGGGGAGCAGTACTTC.

The chain joins TRBV7-8 to TRBJ1-1; D not certain. The germline V and J ends were trimmed by 3 bases and 6 bases, with 8 bases remaining between them. The CDR3 contains 12 residues. In germline, CDR1 is SGHVS, CDR2 FQNEAQ. The CDR3 sequence is CASSLRSAEAFF. The CDR3 DNA reads TGTGCCAGCAGCTTGAGGAGCGCTGAAGCTTTCTTT.

This chain connects TRBV27 to TRBJ1-2; D is unresolved. Trimming pared 5 bases from V and 0 bases from J, leaving 7 bases between. This CDR3 has 13 amino acids. The V gene's germline CDR1 is MNHEY and CDR2 SMNVEV (reference sequence). The CDR3 loop reads CASSPRSNYGYTF. The CDR3 DNA reads TGTGCCAGCAGTCCGCGATCTAACTATGGCTACACCTTC.

This clone was observed once. The V and J genes are TRBV4-2 and TRBJ2-1; 7 nucleotides agree with TRBD1. The germline CDR1 and CDR2 sequences are LGHNA and YNFKEQ. The CDR3 loop spans 16 amino acids. The V segment lost 0 bases and the J segment 3 bases; nucleotides outside the gene matches: 5. The CDR3 protein is CASSQDRRDSYNEQFF. CDR3 sequence (DNA): TGTGCCAGCAGCCAAGATCGCCGGGACAGCTACAATGAGCAGTTCTTC.

In the case of this clone: The same CDR3 arises from other DNA sequences in this sample as well. The V call is TRBV2, the J call TRBJ1-5; D gene ambiguous. With 4 bases removed from V and 3 bases from J, the gap between germline ends came to 7 bases. This CDR3 has 13 amino acids. Germline loops: CDR1 SNHLY, CDR2 FYNNEI. For the CDR3, the DNA is TGTGCCAGCAGTGTAGAGGACAATCAGCCCCAGCATTTT. Protein product: CASSVEDNQPQHF.

The genes are TRBV25-1 and TRBJ2-7; TRBD2 agrees at 7 bases. Trimming took 2 bases from V and 3 from J; bases not matched to a gene: 4. The CDR3 has 14 residues. Germline V gives CDR1 MGHDK, CDR2 SYGVNS. CDR3 region: CASSEGGGYYEQYF. The CDR3, as DNA: TGTGCCAGCAGTGAAGGCGGGGGTTACTACGAGCAGTACTTC.

The CDR3, as DNA: TGTGCCAGCAGCTTAGGGGCCGGGACAGGCACCTACGAGCAGTACTTC. It encodes CASSLGAGTGTYEQYF. This sequence joins TRBV11-3 and TRBJ2-7, with TRBD1 matching 8 bases. CDR3 length: 16 residues. Trimming removed 1 base from V and 2 bases from J; junction bases left unmatched: 7. CDR1 SGHNT and CDR2 YENEEA come from the germline V gene.

V is TRBV25-1 and J is TRBJ1-3; D not resolved. V lost 5 bases and J lost 4, with 9 bases in between. CDR1 and CDR2 (germline): MGHDK, SYGVNS. The CDR3 consists of 13 residues. CDR3 amino acids: CASSQVGGNTIYF. DNA of the CDR3: TGTGCCAGCAGTCAAGTAGGGGGAAACACCATATATTTT.

The gene calls are TRBV30 and TRBJ2-3; the match to TRBD2 covers 7 bases. Trimming took 4 bases from V and 4 from J; bases not matched to a gene: 11. Germline CDR1 and CDR2: GTSNPN and SVGIG (reference sequence). The CDR3 loop spans 15 amino acids. CDR3 DNA sequence: TGTGCCTGGACAAGGTCGGGGGGTCGGGCAGATACGCAGTATTTT. Protein: CAWTRSGGRADTQYF.

This sequence joins TRBV5-4 and TRBJ1-1, with 9 bases identical to TRBD1. Trimming removed 4 bases from V and 0 bases from J; junction bases left unmatched: 10. The CDR3 totals 17 residues. Germline loops: CDR1 SGHNT, CDR2 YYREEE (reference sequence). The CDR3 reads CASSPSQDRGLNTEAFF. The CDR3 DNA reads as TGTGCCAGCAGCCCCAGCCAGGACAGGGGCCTGAACACTGAAGCTTTCTTT.

The V and J genes are TRBV18 and TRBJ2-7; a weak D match, TRBD2 (7 bases). The CDR3 has 16 amino acids. Germline lookup yields CDR1 KGHSH and CDR2 LQKENI. The germline V and J ends were trimmed by 4 bases and 2 bases, with 18 bases remaining between them. CDR3 coding DNA: TGTGCCAGCTCACGGCCCGCCAGGGGAGGGACCTACGAGCAGTACTTC. Amino acid sequence: CASSRPARGGTYEQYF. Together with reference TRBV18 and TRBJ2-7, the CDR3 gives the full variable domain: NAGVMQNPRHLVRRRGQEARLRCSPMKGHSHVYWYRQLPEEGLKFMVYLQKENIIDESGMPKERFSAEFPKEGPSILRIQQVVRGDSAAYFCASSRPARGGTYEQYFGPGTRLTVT.

This clone was counted a few times. The rearrangement uses TRBV11-2 and TRBJ1-5, with TRBD1 as a possible D gene (5 bases). The CDR3 has 15 residues. The ends were cut back, 3 bases at V and 4 bases at J, with 13 bases in the middle. The germline CDR1 and CDR2 sequences are SGHAT and FQNNGV. CDR3 nucleotide sequence: TGTGCCAGCAGCTTGGGCCCGACAGCTAATCAGCCCCAGCATTTT. Its protein is CASSLGPTANQPQHF.